The 21 T cell receptor beta chains below all came from one sample that was sequenced in a study of shared clonotypes between healthy human individuals. Sequencing was performed with immunoSEQ multiplex PCR; in TCRdb, only in-frame clones are kept and a portion is missing. The sample comprises under 1,100,000 clones, approximately 80% of which are singletons, and 0.5% to 0.65% rests with the top ten. What was sequenced was memory CD4+ T cells from PBMCs. Subset: CD45RA-negative fraction. These receptors were taken from a man aged 18 to 29 in good health. Some clones in this sample may be carry-over from other donors' samples.

The V and J genes are TRBV5-4 and TRBJ2-7; no definite D call. Trimming shortened V by 3 bases and J by 2 bases, and 12 bases separated the two germline ends. CDR3 length equals 14 residues. Germline V CDR1 and CDR2: SGHNT, YYREEE (reference sequence). In DNA, the CDR3 is TGTGCCAGCAGCTCGGCGGTCAACCCCTACGAGCAGTACTTC. It codes for CASSSAVNPYEQYF.

This clone was seen a few times. This rearrangement joins TRBV6-1 to TRBJ2-1; 8 positions match TRBD2. Trimming removed 1 base from V and 6 bases from J; junction bases left unmatched: 14. Looked up from germline, CDR1 is MNHNS and CDR2 is SASEGT. The CDR3 totals 18 residues. CDR3 DNA: TGTGCCAGCAGTGAAGTGGCCGGGAGGGCCTATCGTGGCAATGAGCAGTTCTTC. It codes for CASSEVAGRAYRGNEQFF.

In its sample, this clone was seen once. The chain links TRBV12-5 to TRBJ2-1, with unresolved D. The CDR3 has 17 amino acids. Germline loops: CDR1 LGHNT, CDR2 FRNRAP. Trimming took off 0 bases at V and 2 bases at J, with 14 bases between the two ends. This CDR3 is CASGLVAFPGPYNEQFF. The CDR3 nucleotides read TGTGCTAGTGGTTTGGTCGCCTTCCCGGGCCCCTACAATGAGCAGTTCTTC.

The chain employs TRBV28 and TRBJ2-7; D may be TRBD1 (6 bases). V was cut by 4 bases and J by 6 bases, with 22 bases left in between. Germline V gene sequence: CDR1 MDHEN, CDR2 SYDVKM. The CDR3 is made up of 16 amino acids. The CDR3 loop is CASSSPSTGTVGEQYF. CDR3 nucleotides: TGTGCCAGCAGTTCCCCTTCGACAGGTACGGTGGGCGAGCAGTACTTC.

The chain combines TRBV7-8 with TRBJ2-7; 10 bases fit TRBD2. V dropped 5 bases and J dropped 2; count of bases not matched to a gene: 9. CDR1 and CDR2 (germline): SGHVS, FQNEAQ. CDR3 length equals 16 residues. In DNA form, the CDR3 reads TGTGCCAGCAGCGGGGGCACTAGCGGGGCCGCCTACGAGCAGTACTTC. It specifies CASSGGTSGAAYEQYF.

This clone was seen a single time. The chain couples TRBV5-6 to TRBJ2-2; a weak D match, TRBD1 (6 bases). In germline, CDR1 is SGHDT, CDR2 YYEEEE. The CDR3 extends over 14 amino acids. V lost 4 bases and J 6 bases, leaving 13 bases between the germline ends. CDR3 DNA sequence: TGTGCCAGCAGCAGGGTGGGGGCAGCCGGGGAGCTGTTTTTT. It is translated as CASSRVGAAGELFF.

CDR3: CASSLSQVYGYTF. For the CDR3, the DNA is TGCGCCAGCAGCTTGTCCCAGGTCTATGGCTACACCTTC. The rearrangement uses TRBV5-1 and TRBJ1-2; no reliable D call. Trimming took 1 base from V and 4 from J, leaving 8 bases between them. This CDR3 is built from 13 residues. The germline CDR1 and CDR2 sequences are SGHRS and YFSETQ.

J is TRBJ2-5 and V is TRBV29-1; unclear D gene. Germline-derived CDR1 and CDR2 are SQVTM and ANQGSEA. This CDR3 is 12 amino acids long. The V gene lost 6 bases and the J gene lost 7 bases, with 15 bases spanning the gap. CDR3 in DNA: TGCAGCGTCGACCTTAATCCGGGGACCCAGTACTTC. Protein product: CSVDLNPGTQYF.

The chain carries TRBV18 and TRBJ2-5; 9 nucleotides line up with TRBD2. This CDR3 comprises 16 residues. With 1 base clipped from V and 4 bases from J, the junction kept 7 bases outside the gene matches. The germline V gene has CDR1 KGHSH and CDR2 LQKENI. In nucleotides, the CDR3 is TGTGCCAGCTCACCACTTAGTAGCGGGAGTTCAGAGACCCAGTACTTC. Protein product: CASSPLSSGSSETQYF.

In the case of this clone: With a much larger clone just one base away, this may be a read error. V is TRBV6-6 and J is TRBJ1-1; TRBD1 aligns across 7 bases. J was trimmed by 3 bases and V by 6 bases; bases with no gene match: 4. Germline V gene data show CDR1 as MNHNY and CDR2 as SVGAGI (reference sequence). The CDR3 totals 13 residues. CDR3 in amino acids: CASSRDSYTEAFF. As DNA, the CDR3 is TGTGCCAGCAGCCGGGACAGTTACACTGAAGCTTTCTTT.

V usage is TRBV7-3 and J usage is TRBJ2-7; D perhaps matches TRBD2 (5 bases). Deletions cut 2 bases from V and 3 bases from J, with 8 bases between. From germline, CDR1 is SGHTA and CDR2 FQGTGA. This CDR3 comprises 13 residues. CDR3 nucleotide sequence: TGTGCCAGCAGCTTATCCGGGAACTACGAGCAGTACTTC. Translating it yields CASSLSGNYEQYF.

This sequence joins TRBV7-3 and TRBJ2-5; no clear D. The CDR3 covers 13 residues. V was trimmed by 3 bases and J by 5 bases, leaving 10 bases between them. Germline lookup yields CDR1 SGHTA and CDR2 FQGTGA. In DNA form, the CDR3 reads TGTGCCAGCAGCTTTGGGCTATTGGAGACCCAGTACTTC. Translating gives CASSFGLLETQYF.

Many counts were recorded for this clone. The chain employs TRBV28 and TRBJ2-2; 7 bases match TRBD1. The V gene's germline CDR1 is MDHEN and CDR2 SYDVKM. With 7 bases clipped from V and 2 bases from J, the junction kept 10 bases outside the gene matches. The CDR3 has 16 residues. The CDR3 sequence is CASTLQGLANTGELFF. CDR3 nucleotides: TGTGCCAGCACCTTACAGGGGCTAGCAAACACCGGGGAGCTGTTTTTT.

Concerning this clone itself: A far larger clone is off by one base, so a read error is likely. This rearrangement joins TRBV5-4 to TRBJ1-5; D unclear. With 0 bases removed from V and 4 bases from J, the gap between germline ends came to 2 bases. Per the germline V gene, CDR1 is SGHNT and CDR2 is YYREEE (reference sequence). The CDR3 sequence is 12 residues long. This CDR3 reads CASSLGNQPQHF. The CDR3 DNA is TGTGCCAGCAGCTTGGGTAATCAGCCCCAGCATTTT.

CDR3 bases: TGTGCCAGCAGCGTAGAAGGAGTCGGGTATGGCTACACCTTC. As protein: CASSVEGVGYGYTF. The genes are TRBV9 and TRBJ1-2, with no clear D. The germline gives CDR1 SGDLS, CDR2 YYNGEE. V was cut by 0 bases and J by 5 bases, with 11 bases left in between. The CDR3 runs to 14 residues.

This chain uses TRBV28 with TRBJ1-3, with D uncertain. The CDR3 length is 15 residues. Germline V gene lookup returns CDR1 MDHEN and CDR2 SYDVKM. V was trimmed by 2 bases and J by 0 bases, leaving 8 bases between them. CDR3 bases: TGTGCCAGCAGTTTAGATCAACGCTCTGGAAACACCATATATTTT. It specifies CASSLDQRSGNTIYF.

Regarding this clone: The sample has other DNA sequences that encode this CDR3 too. The J gene is TRBJ2-3, the V gene TRBV25-1; D is ambiguous. V shed 2 bases and J shed 6 bases, with 3 bases lying between them. The CDR3 has 11 amino acids. Germline loops: CDR1 MGHDK, CDR2 SYGVNS. The CDR3, as DNA: TGTGCCAGCAGTGAAGCCGATACGCAGTATTTT. Its protein is CASSEADTQYF.

The gene calls are TRBV28 and TRBJ2-7, with 14 bases that match TRBD2. This CDR3 has 16 residues. The V segment lost 0 bases and the J segment 3 bases; nucleotides outside the gene matches: 1. CDR1 is MDHEN, CDR2 SYDVKM, per germline. This chain's CDR3 is CASSLWGTSGSYEQYF. CDR3 coding DNA: TGTGCCAGCAGTTTATGGGGGACTAGCGGGAGCTACGAGCAGTACTTC.

The chain links TRBV2 to TRBJ2-7; 13 bases agree with TRBD2. In germline, CDR1 is SNHLY, CDR2 FYNNEI. CDR3 size: 17 residues. The ends lost 4 bases at V and 7 bases at J; junction bases unmatched: 13. The CDR3 protein is CASSAPRGGLAGDEQYF. CDR3 nucleotide sequence: TGTGCCAGCAGTGCCCCCCGCGGCGGACTAGCGGGAGATGAGCAGTACTTC. Using reference TRBV2 and TRBJ2-7 for the parts outside the CDR3, the full variable domain is EPEVTQTPSHQVTQMGQEVILRCVPISNHLYFYWYRQILGQKVEFLVSFYNNEISEKSEIFDDQFSVERPDGSNFTLKIRSTKLEDSAMYFCASSAPRGGLAGDEQYFGPGTRLTVT.

This chain links TRBV27 with TRBJ1-1; possibly TRBD1 for D (6 bases). The germline CDR1 and CDR2 sequences are MNHEY and SMNVEV (reference sequence). V was trimmed by 2 bases and J by 0 bases, leaving 13 bases between them. The CDR3 sequence is 16 residues long. The CDR3 region is CASSLRTVTMNTEAFF. In DNA, the CDR3 is TGTGCCAGCAGTTTAAGGACAGTCACTATGAACACTGAAGCTTTCTTT.

The rearrangement uses TRBV7-3 and TRBJ2-7; D is unresolved. The CDR3 has 9 amino acids. Germline loops: CDR1 SGHTA, CDR2 FQGTGA. Trimming took off 10 bases at V and 4 bases at J, with 5 bases between the two ends. The CDR3 nucleotides are TGTGCCAAATCTTACGAGCAGTACTTC. It translates to CAKSYEQYF.